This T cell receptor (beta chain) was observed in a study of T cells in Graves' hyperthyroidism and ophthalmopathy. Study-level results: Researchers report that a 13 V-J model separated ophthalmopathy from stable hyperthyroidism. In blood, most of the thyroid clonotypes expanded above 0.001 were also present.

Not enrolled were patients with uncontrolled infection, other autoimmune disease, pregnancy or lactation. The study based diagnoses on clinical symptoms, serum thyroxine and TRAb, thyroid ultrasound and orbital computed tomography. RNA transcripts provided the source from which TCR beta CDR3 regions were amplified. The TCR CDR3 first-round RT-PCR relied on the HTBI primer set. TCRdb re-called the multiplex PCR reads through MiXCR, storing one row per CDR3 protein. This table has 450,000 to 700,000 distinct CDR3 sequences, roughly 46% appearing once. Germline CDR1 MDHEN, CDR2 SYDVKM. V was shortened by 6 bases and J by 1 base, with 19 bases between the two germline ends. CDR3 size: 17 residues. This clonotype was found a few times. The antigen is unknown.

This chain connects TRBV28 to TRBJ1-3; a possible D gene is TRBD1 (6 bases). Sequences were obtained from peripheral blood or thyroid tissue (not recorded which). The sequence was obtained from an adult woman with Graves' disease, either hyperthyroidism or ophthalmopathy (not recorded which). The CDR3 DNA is TGTGCCAGCAGCTCCACTGGGGACATTTCATCTGGAAACACCATATATTTT. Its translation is CASSSTGDISSGNTIYF.